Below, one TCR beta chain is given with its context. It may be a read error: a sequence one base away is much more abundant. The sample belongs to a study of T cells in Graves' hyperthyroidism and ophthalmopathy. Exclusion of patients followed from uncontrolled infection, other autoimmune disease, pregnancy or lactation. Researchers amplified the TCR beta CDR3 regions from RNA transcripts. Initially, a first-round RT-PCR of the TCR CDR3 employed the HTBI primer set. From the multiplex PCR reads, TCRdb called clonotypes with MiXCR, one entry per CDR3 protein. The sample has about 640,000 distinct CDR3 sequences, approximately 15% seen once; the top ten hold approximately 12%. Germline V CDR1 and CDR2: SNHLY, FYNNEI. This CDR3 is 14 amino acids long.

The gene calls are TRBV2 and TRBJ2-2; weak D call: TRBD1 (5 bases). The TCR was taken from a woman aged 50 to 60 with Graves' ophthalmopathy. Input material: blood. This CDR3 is CASSEPGNAGELFF. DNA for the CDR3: TGTGCCAGCAGTGAACCAGGGAACGCCGGGGAGCTGTTTTTT.